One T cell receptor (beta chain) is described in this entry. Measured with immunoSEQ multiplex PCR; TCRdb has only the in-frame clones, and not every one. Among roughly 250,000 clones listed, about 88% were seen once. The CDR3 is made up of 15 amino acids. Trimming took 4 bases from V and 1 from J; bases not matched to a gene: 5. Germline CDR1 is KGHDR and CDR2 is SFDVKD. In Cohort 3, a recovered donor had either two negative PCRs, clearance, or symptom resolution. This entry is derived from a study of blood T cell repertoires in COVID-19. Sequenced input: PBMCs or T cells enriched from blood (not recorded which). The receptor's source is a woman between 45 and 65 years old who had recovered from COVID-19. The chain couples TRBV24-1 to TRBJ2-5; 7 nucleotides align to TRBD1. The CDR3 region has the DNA TGTGCCACCAGTGAGTCGACAGGGTCCCAAGAGACCCAGTACTTC. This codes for CATSESTGSQETQYF.